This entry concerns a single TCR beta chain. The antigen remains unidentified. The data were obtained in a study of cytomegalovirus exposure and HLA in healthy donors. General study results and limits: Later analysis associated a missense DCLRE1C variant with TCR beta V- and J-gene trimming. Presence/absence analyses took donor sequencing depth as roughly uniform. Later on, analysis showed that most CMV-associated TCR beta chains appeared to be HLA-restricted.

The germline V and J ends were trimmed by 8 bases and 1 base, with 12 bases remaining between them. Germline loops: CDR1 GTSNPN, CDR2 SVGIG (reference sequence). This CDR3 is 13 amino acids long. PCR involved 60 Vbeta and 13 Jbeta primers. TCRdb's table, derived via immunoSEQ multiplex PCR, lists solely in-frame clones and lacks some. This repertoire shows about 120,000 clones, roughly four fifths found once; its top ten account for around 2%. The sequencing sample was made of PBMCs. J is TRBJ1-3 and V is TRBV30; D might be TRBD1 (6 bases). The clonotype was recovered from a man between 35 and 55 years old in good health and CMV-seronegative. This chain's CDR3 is CAGQGISGNTIYF. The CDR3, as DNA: TGTGCCGGCCAGGGGATTTCTGGAAACACCATATATTTT.